The 18 T cell receptor beta chains reported below all come from one sample, sequenced in a study of shared clonotypes between healthy human individuals. Naive CD8 cells lacked CD45RO and underwent positive selection for CCR7, leaving out terminally differentiated effector memory CD45RA+ cells. Measured with immunoSEQ multiplex PCR; TCRdb has only the in-frame clones, and not every one. The table has about 2.1 million clones, approximately 94% seen once. Sequencing was done on a sample of naive CD8+ T cells from PBMCs. All receptors come from a man aged 18 to 29 in good health. Some clones in this sample may be carry-over from other donors' samples.

The V call is TRBV6-5, the J call TRBJ1-1; perhaps TRBD1 as D (5 bases). CDR1 is MNHEY, CDR2 SVGAGI, per germline. V was cut by 8 bases and J by 2 bases, with 15 bases left in between. The CDR3 is 14 amino acids. This CDR3 is CASGYRDLNTEAFF. CDR3 DNA sequence: TGTGCCAGCGGCTACCGGGACTTAAACACTGAAGCTTTCTTT.

V is TRBV11-2 and J is TRBJ2-5, with TRBD2 as a possible D gene (6 bases). Looked up from germline, CDR1 is SGHAT and CDR2 is FQNNGV. Deletions cut 5 bases from V and 4 bases from J, with 23 bases between. The CDR3 has 17 amino acids. CDR3 amino acids: CASSGAAGPLLGETQYF. CDR3 bases: TGTGCCAGCAGCGGGGCCGCGGGACCGCTTCTGGGAGAGACCCAGTACTTC.

This clone was detected a few times. V is TRBV30 and J is TRBJ1-1; D is possibly TRBD1 (6 bases). Looked up from germline, CDR1 is GTSNPN and CDR2 is SVGIG (reference sequence). V lost 3 bases, J lost 13 bases, and 12 bases lay in between. The length of the CDR3 is 10 residues. CDR3 in DNA: TGTGCCTGGAGACAGGGAGGACTTTTCTTT. Its protein is CAWRQGGLFF.

The rearrangement joins TRBV27 to TRBJ1-2; D might be TRBD1 (5 bases). With 3 bases removed from V and 2 bases from J, the gap between germline ends came to 13 bases. Germline loops: CDR1 MNHEY, CDR2 SMNVEV (reference sequence). The CDR3 loop spans 15 amino acids. The chain's CDR3 is CASSFGARANYGYTF. The CDR3 DNA sequence: TGTGCCAGCAGTTTTGGGGCCAGGGCGAACTATGGCTACACCTTC.

The chain couples TRBV5-1 to TRBJ2-1; no firm D call. V gave up 1 base and J gave up 8 bases, with 13 bases separating them. The CDR3 is 14 amino acids. Germline assignment: CDR1 SGHRS and CDR2 YFSETQ. The CDR3 here is CASSLWIPGDEQFF. CDR3 bases: TGCGCCAGCAGCTTGTGGATCCCCGGCGATGAGCAGTTCTTC.

A single count supports this clone. The rearrangement uses TRBV7-9 and TRBJ2-3; 12 nucleotides line up with TRBD2. V gave up 6 bases and J gave up 2 bases; unmatched junction bases: 3. The CDR3 loop spans 15 amino acids. Germline CDR1 SEHNR, CDR2 FQNEAQ (reference sequence). The CDR3 loop reads CASRGLAGNTDTQYF. CDR3 bases: TGTGCCAGCAGGGGACTAGCGGGTAACACAGATACGCAGTATTTT.

This rearrangement joins TRBV13 to TRBJ2-6, with TRBD2 as a possible D gene (6 bases). Germline values: CDR1 PRHDT, CDR2 FYEKMQ (reference sequence). There are 19 residues in the CDR3. Trimming stripped 3 bases from V and 1 base from J, with 19 bases between. The CDR3 region is CASSLTAGQTFSGANVLTF. The CDR3 coding sequence is TGTGCCAGCAGCTTGACGGCGGGGCAGACCTTTTCTGGGGCCAACGTCCTGACTTTC. The whole variable domain, filled in from reference TRBV13 and TRBJ2-6, reads AAGVIQSPRHLIKEKRETATLKCYPIPRHDTVYWYQQGPGQDPQFLISFYEKMQSDKGSIPDRFSAQQFSDYHSELNMSSLELGDSALYFCASSLTAGQTFSGANVLTFGAGSRLTVL.

This chain joins TRBV15 and TRBJ1-4, with a possible D match to TRBD1 (5 bases). CDR1 is LNHNV, CDR2 YYDKDF, per germline (reference sequence). The CDR3 totals 16 residues. The ends were cut back, 1 base at V and 12 bases at J, with 21 bases in the middle. The CDR3 sequence: CATSRVRSVQGGQLFF. For the CDR3, the DNA is TGTGCCACCAGCAGAGTGAGGTCTGTTCAGGGTGGGCAACTGTTTTTT.

J is TRBJ2-1 and V is TRBV28; TRBD2 might be the D (6 bases). The V gene's germline CDR1 is MDHEN and CDR2 SYDVKM. CDR3 length: 15 amino acids. Trimming removed 6 bases at V and 4 bases at J, with 16 bases between. The chain's CDR3 is CASRKGLAPYNEQFF. CDR3 in DNA: TGTGCCAGCAGAAAGGGGCTAGCGCCTTACAATGAGCAGTTCTTC.

V gene TRBV7-6 combines with J gene TRBJ2-1; TRBD2 matches at 10 bases. The length of the CDR3 is 13 residues. Germline CDR1 is SGHVS and CDR2 is FNYEAQ. The J segment lost 10 bases and the V segment lost 5 bases, leaving 5 bases of the junction unmatched. The CDR3, as DNA: TGTGCCAGCAGCCAACCACTAGCGGGGGAGCAGTTCTTC. Translating gives CASSQPLAGEQFF. The whole variable domain, remainder taken from reference TRBV7-6 and TRBJ2-1, is GAGVSQSPRYKVTKRGQDVALRCDPISGHVSLYWYRQALGQGPEFLTYFNYEAQQDKSGLPNDRFSAERPEGSISTLTIQRTEQRDSAMYRCASSQPLAGEQFFGPGTRLTVL.

The chain combines TRBV28 with TRBJ1-5, with 7 bases fitting TRBD1. The J segment lost 7 bases and the V segment lost 5 bases, leaving 11 bases of the junction unmatched. Looked up from germline, CDR1 is MDHEN and CDR2 is SYDVKM. CDR3 length: 15 amino acids. CDR3 amino acids: CASSPTGLGQQPQHF. In DNA form, the CDR3 reads TGTGCCAGCAGTCCGACAGGGCTTGGACAGCAGCCCCAGCATTTT.

The rearrangement joins TRBV27 to TRBJ2-7; possibly TRBD1 for D (5 bases). CDR3 length: 13 residues. Germline-derived CDR1 and CDR2 are MNHEY and SMNVEV (reference sequence). The V and J ends lost 5 bases and 3 bases respectively, with 11 bases between them. This CDR3 reads CASSEQAFYEQYF. The CDR3, as DNA: TGTGCCAGCAGTGAACAGGCTTTCTACGAGCAGTACTTC.

V usage is TRBV9 and J usage is TRBJ1-3; possibly TRBD1 for D (6 bases). V was shortened by 1 base and J by 2 bases, with 13 bases between the two germline ends. CDR1 SGDLS and CDR2 YYNGEE come from the germline V gene. The CDR3 runs to 16 residues. CDR3 nucleotides: TGTGCCAGCAGCGTATCACAGGGTTTAGCTGGAAACACCATATATTTT. Residues: CASSVSQGLAGNTIYF.

The rearrangement uses TRBV28 and TRBJ2-6; 7 nucleotides align to TRBD1. The CDR3 consists of 16 residues. Germline values: CDR1 MDHEN, CDR2 SYDVKM. V trimming: 4 bases; J trimming: 0 bases; junction bases outside the gene matches: 3. CDR3 residues: CASSSGTASGANVLTF. CDR3 coding DNA: TGTGCCAGCAGTTCAGGGACAGCCTCTGGGGCCAACGTCCTGACTTTC. The full variable domain, its missing parts supplied by reference TRBV28 and TRBJ2-6, is DVKVTQSSRYLVKRTGEKVFLECVQDMDHENMFWYRQDPGLGLRLIYFSYDVKMKEKGDIPEGYSVSREKKERFSLILESASTNQTSMYLCASSSGTASGANVLTFGAGSRLTVL.

The J gene is TRBJ2-3, the V gene TRBV10-1; tentatively, D is TRBD2 (5 bases). The germline V and J ends were trimmed by 1 base and 6 bases, with 8 bases remaining between them. CDR3 length equals 13 residues. Germline V gives CDR1 WNHNN, CDR2 SYGVQD (reference sequence). CDR3 coding DNA: TGCGCCAGCAGTGAGTGGGAGCGGGATACGCAGTATTTT. It codes for CASSEWERDTQYF.

The genes are TRBV15 and TRBJ2-1, with 11 bases lining up with TRBD2. Per germline, CDR1 LNHNV and CDR2 YYDKDF (reference sequence). There are 15 residues in the CDR3. V trimming: 0 bases; J trimming: 9 bases; junction bases outside the gene matches: 4. CDR3 nucleotide sequence: TGTGCCACCAGCAGAGAAGAGACTAGCGGGGCTGAGCAGTTCTTC. Amino acids: CATSREETSGAEQFF.

A word on this clone: A read error may be the cause here, since a much bigger clone is one base away. This same CDR3 is encoded by further DNA sequences in the sample. This chain connects TRBV28 to TRBJ2-7; no reliable D call. V shed 6 bases and J shed 5 bases, with 8 bases lying between them. Germline lookup yields CDR1 MDHEN and CDR2 SYDVKM. CDR3 length equals 11 residues. The CDR3 DNA follows: TGTGCCAGCAGCCGGAGTGACGAGCAGTACTTC. This translates into CASSRSDEQYF. Looking up the rest from reference TRBV28 and TRBJ2-7 gives the full variable domain: DVKVTQSSRYLVKRTGEKVFLECVQDMDHENMFWYRQDPGLGLRLIYFSYDVKMKEKGDIPEGYSVSREKKERFSLILESASTNQTSMYLCASSRSDEQYFGPGTRLTVT.

The rearrangement links TRBV19 to TRBJ1-1; 8 bases align to TRBD1. The V segment lost 1 base and the J segment 8 bases; nucleotides outside the gene matches: 6. This CDR3 contains 14 residues. Germline-derived CDR1 and CDR2 are LNHDA and SQIVND (reference sequence). This chain's CDR3 is CASSIGQGASEAFF. The CDR3 DNA sequence: TGTGCCAGTAGTATAGGGCAGGGGGCATCAGAAGCTTTCTTT. The entire variable domain, with the rest obtained from reference TRBV19 and TRBJ1-1, is as follows: DGGITQSPKYLFRKEGQNVTLSCEQNLNHDAMYWYRQDPGQGLRLIYYSQIVNDFQKGDIAEGYSVSREKKESFPLTVTSAQKNPTAFYLCASSIGQGASEAFFGQGTRLTVV.